These T cell receptor beta chains were read from a single sample in a study of cytomegalovirus exposure and HLA in healthy donors. TCRdb's copy holds only in-frame clones and misses some; the assay was immunoSEQ multiplex PCR. The table lists a few hundred thousand clones, about 81% of them singletons. Sequenced material: PBMCs. These receptors were collected from a woman aged 55 to 70 in good health and CMV-seropositive. The CDR3 runs from the conserved cysteine through the conserved F or W. A D gene is named only where the DNA matches it firmly. The size entry is marked missing in some rows and otherwise reads once, few, many or a size class.

J gene: TRBJ2-1; V gene: TRBV10-1; clone size: -; D gene: TRBD2; CDR3 DNA: TGCGCCAGCAGTGTCGGGGGGACTAGCGGGAACAATGAGCAGTTCTTC; CDR3 protein: CASSVGGTSGNNEQFF
J gene: TRBJ2-5; V gene: TRBV5-1; clone size: -; D gene: TRBD2; CDR3 DNA: TGCGCCAGCAGCACGGGGGGGGGAGAGACCCAGTACTTC; CDR3 protein: CASSTGGGETQYF
J gene: TRBJ1-2; V gene: TRBV5-1; clone size: once; D gene: -; CDR3 DNA: TGCGCCAGCAGCTTGGACGCCGAGGGCTATGGCTACACCTTC; CDR3 protein: CASSLDAEGYGYTF
J gene: TRBJ2-7; V gene: TRBV6-1; clone size: -; D gene: TRBD1; CDR3 DNA: TGTGCCAGCAGTGGACATGGACAGGGGAGAAACGAGCAGTACTTC; CDR3 protein: CASSGHGQGRNEQYF
J gene: TRBJ2-5; V gene: TRBV9; clone size: -; D gene: TRBD2; CDR3 DNA: TGTGCCAGCAGCGCCGGGAGGGCCGGGGAGACCCAGTACTTC; CDR3 protein: CASSAGRAGETQYF
J gene: TRBJ1-1; V gene: TRBV6-5; clone size: -; D gene: -; CDR3 DNA: TGTGCCAGCAGGACAGGAGTGAACACTGAAGCTTTCTTT; CDR3 protein: CASRTGVNTEAFF
J gene: TRBJ2-2; V gene: TRBV14; clone size: -; D gene: TRBD1; CDR3 DNA: TGTGCCAGCAGCCTGTCCCGGGACAGGGTAGGGAGCGGGGAGCTGTTTTTT; CDR3 protein: CASSLSRDRVGSGELFF
J gene: TRBJ2-1; V gene: TRBV28; clone size: -; D gene: -; CDR3 DNA: TGTGCCAGCAGTCCAGGGGGGCACCCCTTCTACAATGAGCAGTTCTTC; CDR3 protein: CASSPGGHPFYNEQFF
J gene: TRBJ2-1; V gene: TRBV27; clone size: few; D gene: -; CDR3 DNA: TGTGCCAGCAGTCCCGGTGGGCGCAATGAGCAGTTCTTC; CDR3 protein: CASSPGGRNEQFF
J gene: TRBJ2-5; V gene: TRBV14; clone size: -; D gene: -; CDR3 DNA: TGTGCCAGCAGCCAAGATCTAGGGAGACAAGAGACCCAGTACTTC; CDR3 protein: CASSQDLGRQETQYF
J gene: TRBJ1-4; V gene: TRBV9; clone size: -; D gene: TRBD1; CDR3 DNA: TGTGCCAGCAGCGTAGGGACAGGATCAATAGTCGGTAATGAAAAACTGTTTTTT; CDR3 protein: CASSVGTGSIVGNEKLFF
J gene: TRBJ2-5; V gene: TRBV9; clone size: few; D gene: TRBD2; CDR3 DNA: TGTGCCAGCAGCGCAGGGGGGACTAGCGGACAAGAGACCCAGTACTTC; CDR3 protein: CASSAGGTSGQETQYF
J gene: TRBJ1-1; V gene: TRBV27; clone size: -; D gene: TRBD1; CDR3 DNA: TGTGCCAGCAGTTCCCCGGGACAGGGTAAAGCTTTCTTT; CDR3 protein: CASSSPGQGKAFF
J gene: TRBJ1-4; V gene: TRBV29-1; clone size: -; D gene: TRBD1; CDR3 DNA: TGCAGCGTTGAAGAAGGGACAGGAATAAATGAAAAACTGTTTTTT; CDR3 protein: CSVEEGTGINEKLFF
J gene: TRBJ1-1; V gene: TRBV7-3; clone size: -; D gene: -; CDR3 DNA: TGTGCCAGCAGCGTGGGCCCCGGGGACACTGAAGCTTTCTTT; CDR3 protein: CASSVGPGDTEAFF
J gene: TRBJ1-3; V gene: TRBV29-1; clone size: -; D gene: -; CDR3 DNA: TGCAGCGCCCGACGCGGGTTTGGAAACACCATATATTTT; CDR3 protein: CSARRGFGNTIYF
J gene: TRBJ1-5; V gene: TRBV28; clone size: few; D gene: -; CDR3 DNA: TGTGCCAGCAGTCACCTCAGGGTAGGACAGCCCCAGCATTTT; CDR3 protein: CASSHLRVGQPQHF
J gene: TRBJ1-1; V gene: TRBV6-1; clone size: -; D gene: -; CDR3 DNA: TGTGCCAGCAGGGACAGCGACACTGAAGCTTTCTTT; CDR3 protein: CASRDSDTEAFF
J gene: TRBJ1-1; V gene: TRBV6-1; clone size: -; D gene: TRBD1; CDR3 DNA: TGTGCCAGCAGGGGACAGAAAGGGACTGAAGCTTTCTTT; CDR3 protein: CASRGQKGTEAFF
J gene: TRBJ2-1; V gene: TRBV10-3; clone size: -; D gene: TRBD1; CDR3 DNA: TGTGCCATCAGCCCGGGACAGTCCAATGAGCAGTTCTTC; CDR3 protein: CAISPGQSNEQFF
J gene: TRBJ2-5; V gene: TRBV19; clone size: -; D gene: -; CDR3 DNA: TGTGCCAGTAGTATACAAAACAGGGTCGAGACCCAGTACTTC; CDR3 protein: CASSIQNRVETQYF
J gene: TRBJ1-4; V gene: TRBV30; clone size: -; D gene: TRBD1; CDR3 DNA: TGTGCCTGGAGTCCAGGACAGGCAACTAATGAAAAACTGTTTTTT; CDR3 protein: CAWSPGQATNEKLFF
J gene: TRBJ2-1; V gene: TRBV10-3; clone size: -; D gene: TRBD2; CDR3 DNA: TGTGCCATCAGTGTTAGGGGAGCGGGAGTCGCAAATGAGCAGTTCTTC; CDR3 protein: CAISVRGAGVANEQFF
J gene: TRBJ2-6; V gene: TRBV28; clone size: -; D gene: TRBD2; CDR3 DNA: TGTGCCAGCAGTTCCAATCGGGGGGGTGCTGGGGCCAACGTCCTGACTTTC; CDR3 protein: CASSSNRGGAGANVLTF
J gene: TRBJ2-3; V gene: TRBV18; clone size: few; D gene: TRBD1; CDR3 DNA: TGTGCCAGCTCACTCCCCCGGGACAGGGTAACAGATACGCAGTATTTT; CDR3 protein: CASSLPRDRVTDTQYF
J gene: TRBJ1-1; V gene: TRBV19; clone size: once; D gene: TRBD1; CDR3 DNA: TGTGCCAGTAGTAGCGAAGCAGGGGGCTCCTTTAATGGTGAAGCTTTCTTT; CDR3 protein: CASSSEAGGSFNGEAFF
J gene: TRBJ1-2; V gene: TRBV7-9; clone size: -; D gene: TRBD1; CDR3 DNA: TGTGCCAGCAGCTGGGGACAGGGAAGCGGCTACACCTTC; CDR3 protein: CASSWGQGSGYTF
J gene: TRBJ2-1; V gene: TRBV19; clone size: -; D gene: -; CDR3 DNA: TGTGCCAGTAGTATAGCTAGAAGCAATGAGCAGTTCTTC; CDR3 protein: CASSIARSNEQFF
J gene: TRBJ2-7; V gene: TRBV6-1; clone size: -; D gene: -; CDR3 DNA: TGTGCCAGCAGGCCTGGGAGCCGCTACGAGCAGTACTTC; CDR3 protein: CASRPGSRYEQYF
J gene: TRBJ2-2; V gene: TRBV7-2; clone size: -; D gene: TRBD2; CDR3 DNA: TGTGCCAGCAGCCGTGGACTAGCGGGAATCGGGGAGCTGTTTTTT; CDR3 protein: CASSRGLAGIGELFF